Shown below are 17 T cell receptor beta chains from a single sample sequenced in a study of T cell responses to AZD1222 COVID-19 vaccine. Generated by immunoSEQ multiplex PCR, the TCRdb table keeps only in-frame clones and is missing some. The table has some 140,000 clones, approximately 90% seen once. This sample comprised peripheral blood, obtained on day 0 of AZD1222 vaccination. The receptors were sampled from an adult in good health.

The V gene is TRBV29-1, the J gene TRBJ2-1; D gene uncertain. The V end was cut by 7 bases, the J end by 2 bases, with 6 bases between. This CDR3 is built from 11 residues. Germline V gives CDR1 SQVTM, CDR2 ANQGSEA. DNA of the CDR3: TGCAGCGGCGAAACCTACAATGAGCAGTTCTTC. Amino acids: CSGETYNEQFF.

The V gene is TRBV27, the J gene TRBJ1-5; D is undetermined. The CDR3 has 13 residues. Trimming cost V 2 bases and J 3 bases, with 5 bases left between them. Germline CDR1 and CDR2: MNHEY and SMNVEV (reference sequence). The CDR3 DNA sequence: TGTGCCAGCAGTTTAAAGTACAATCAGCCCCAGCATTTT. It is translated as CASSLKYNQPQHF.

The rearrangement links TRBV28 to TRBJ2-7; D remains unclear. The CDR3 contains 14 residues. Germline V gene sequence: CDR1 MDHEN, CDR2 SYDVKM. V shed 6 bases and J shed 3 bases, with 15 bases lying between them. The CDR3 is CASSHLDGDYEQYF. The DNA for the CDR3 is TGTGCCAGCAGCCACCTGGACGGAGACTACGAGCAGTACTTC.

The J gene is TRBJ2-1, the V gene TRBV19, with 11 bases lining up with TRBD2. Germline trimming cut 4 bases from V and 3 bases from J; bases unmatched to any gene: 8. Per germline, CDR1 LNHDA and CDR2 SQIVND (reference sequence). This CDR3 contains 17 residues. DNA of the CDR3: TGTGCCAGTAGTAGAGTAGCGGGAGGGTTAATCTACAATGAGCAGTTCTTC. Translated: CASSRVAGGLIYNEQFF.

J is TRBJ1-1 and V is TRBV2, with 10 bases aligning to TRBD1. The CDR3 runs 13 residues. V lost 4 bases and J lost 10; bases outside the gene matches: 6. Germline loops: CDR1 SNHLY, CDR2 FYNNEI. The chain's CDR3 is CASSAGQGLRAFF. CDR3 DNA sequence: TGTGCCAGCAGTGCGGGACAGGGGCTCAGAGCTTTCTTT.

This sequence joins TRBV27 and TRBJ1-5; a possible D gene is TRBD1 (6 bases). Trimming removed 2 bases at V and 5 bases at J, with 10 bases between. Germline CDR1 MNHEY, CDR2 SMNVEV (reference sequence). This CDR3 region has 14 residues. Here the CDR3 reads CASSLRGAHQPQHF. The CDR3 DNA sequence: TGTGCCAGCAGTTTACGGGGGGCCCATCAGCCCCAGCATTTT.

This chain's CDR3 is CASSYSASPGYGYTF. The CDR3 bases are TGTGCCAGCAGTTACTCGGCCAGTCCCGGATATGGCTACACCTTC. The rearrangement uses TRBV6-6 and TRBJ1-2; no reliable D call. This CDR3 comprises 15 residues. Trimming stripped 0 bases from V and 5 bases from J, with 13 bases between. CDR1 is MNHNY, CDR2 SVGAGI, per germline (reference sequence).

This clone has a single count. The J gene is TRBJ1-6, the V gene TRBV28; 7 bases are a match to TRBD1. The CDR3 is made up of 17 amino acids. The germline V gene encodes CDR1 MDHEN and CDR2 SYDVKM. The ends lost 7 bases at V and 7 bases at J; junction bases unmatched: 16. Written as DNA, the CDR3 is TGTGCCAGCACCGGAGGAGGAGGGGGCCGAGGAAATTCACCCCTCCACTTT. Protein product: CASTGGGGGRGNSPLHF. Supplemented by reference TRBV28 and TRBJ1-6, the full variable domain reads DVKVTQSSRYLVKRTGEKVFLECVQDMDHENMFWYRQDPGLGLRLIYFSYDVKMKEKGDIPEGYSVSREKKERFSLILESASTNQTSMYLCASTGGGGGRGNSPLHFGNGTRLTVT.

The rearrangement links TRBV6-6 to TRBJ1-2, with D maybe TRBD1 (5 bases). Trimming cost V 2 bases and J 6 bases, with 16 bases left between them. The CDR3 consists of 15 residues. In germline, CDR1 is MNHNY, CDR2 SVGAGI (reference sequence). The CDR3 DNA sequence: TGTGCCAGCAGTTACCCTGTGGGGCCCGGGGATGGCTACACCTTC. It specifies CASSYPVGPGDGYTF.

The chain has TRBV27 and TRBJ2-7; TRBD1 aligns across 10 bases. This CDR3 is built from 14 residues. V dropped 6 bases and J dropped 2; count of bases not matched to a gene: 4. Germline V gene lookup returns CDR1 MNHEY and CDR2 SMNVEV (reference sequence). The CDR3 DNA reads as TGTGCCAGCAGCACAGGACAGGGGGCCTACGAGCAGTACTTC. It is translated as CASSTGQGAYEQYF.

A few counts support this clone. The rearrangement uses TRBV24-1 and TRBJ2-5; D could derive from TRBD1 or TRBD2 (5 bases each). CDR1 is KGHDR, CDR2 SFDVKD, per germline. The CDR3 consists of 13 residues. The germline V and J ends were trimmed by 5 bases and 5 bases, with 11 bases remaining between them. The CDR3 is CATSGSGTETQYF. CDR3 sequence (DNA): TGTGCCACCAGTGGGTCAGGGACGGAGACCCAGTACTTC.

The genes are TRBV19 and TRBJ1-4, with D possibly TRBD1 on 5 matching bases. CDR1 is LNHDA and CDR2 is SQIVND in the germline V gene (reference sequence). V was trimmed by 4 bases and J by 7 bases, leaving 19 bases between them. CDR3 length: 16 amino acids. The chain's CDR3 is CASSKTGRSPFEKLFF. CDR3 nucleotide sequence: TGTGCCAGTAGTAAAACGGGGCGCAGTCCCTTTGAAAAACTGTTTTTT.

The chain recombines TRBV4-3 with TRBJ2-3, with 8 bases matching TRBD1. Germline V CDR1 and CDR2: LGHNA, YSLEER. The CDR3 contains 16 residues. The V gene end was trimmed by 2 bases and the J gene end by 2 bases; junction bases not matched to a gene: 6. The CDR3, as DNA: TGCGCCAGCAGCCAACTACAGGGGGTTGTCACAGATACGCAGTATTTT. It translates to CASSQLQGVVTDTQYF.

The chain recombines TRBV6-6 with TRBJ2-1; TRBD2 aligns across 11 bases. J was trimmed by 8 bases and V by 10 bases; bases with no gene match: 4. Germline CDR1 MNHNY, CDR2 SVGAGI (reference sequence). The CDR3 loop spans 12 amino acids. The CDR3 bases are TGTGCCACACTAGCGGGAGAACATGAGCAGTTCTTC. It codes for CATLAGEHEQFF.

This CDR3 is CASSPRAATSLNTGELFF. In nucleotides, the CDR3 is TGCGCCAGCAGCCCTCGGGCCGCTACATCCCTTAACACCGGGGAGCTGTTTTTT. The chain links TRBV4-3 to TRBJ2-2; D call uncertain. Per germline, CDR1 LGHNA and CDR2 YSLEER. The CDR3 has 18 amino acids. V gave up 4 bases and J gave up 2 bases, with 20 bases separating them.

The chain carries TRBV6-1 and TRBJ1-4, with D possibly TRBD1 on 6 matching bases. Per germline, CDR1 MNHNS and CDR2 SASEGT. This CDR3 is 12 amino acids long. V dropped 2 bases and J dropped 8 bases, with 6 bases sitting between them. The CDR3 reads CASSERGEKLFF. The CDR3 DNA is TGTGCCAGCAGTGAAAGGGGGGAAAAACTGTTTTTT.

This chain joins TRBV6-5 and TRBJ1-2; unclear D gene. Germline lookup yields CDR1 MNHEY and CDR2 SVGAGI. The CDR3 length is 12 residues. Trimming cost V 4 bases and J 4 bases, with 7 bases left between them. The DNA of the CDR3 is TGTGCCAGCAGTTCCTCCGGCTATGGCTACACCTTC. Translation gives CASSSSGYGYTF.